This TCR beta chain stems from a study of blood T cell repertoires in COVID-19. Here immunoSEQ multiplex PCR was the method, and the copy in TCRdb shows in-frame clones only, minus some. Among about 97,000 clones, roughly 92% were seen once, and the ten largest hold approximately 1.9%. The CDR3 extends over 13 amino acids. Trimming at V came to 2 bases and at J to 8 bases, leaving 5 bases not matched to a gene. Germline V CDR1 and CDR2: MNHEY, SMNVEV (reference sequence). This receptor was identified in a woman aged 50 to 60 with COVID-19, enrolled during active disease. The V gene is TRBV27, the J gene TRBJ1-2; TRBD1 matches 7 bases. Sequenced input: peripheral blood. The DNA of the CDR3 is TGTGCCAGCAGTTTAAAGGGGGCGGGAGGCTACACCTTC. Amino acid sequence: CASSLKGAGGYTF.